This T cell receptor (beta chain) comes out of a study of CD8 T cells in Susac syndrome. TEMRA cells were FACS-enriched, and CD8+ and CD4+ T cells were isolated negatively. Findings of the study overall: Peak Susac CD8+ clonal expansion occurred in TEMRA cells and active patients.

Germline lookup yields CDR1 MNHEY and CDR2 SMNVEV (reference sequence). V gave up 6 bases and J gave up 4 bases, with 10 bases separating them. The length of the CDR3 is 13 residues. With random hexamers, reverse transcription was performed on about 0.5 to 1 ug of RNA. Amplification of the TCR beta CDR3 was carried out by immunoSEQ multiplex PCR, which spanned a total of 54 Vbeta and 13 Jbeta segments. Each CDR3 protein gets one entry after TCRdb re-called the immunoSEQ multiplex PCR reads with MiXCR. The repertoire has about 80,000 distinct CDR3 sequences, 85% to 95% of them found once; the top ten carry roughly 0.88%. On this clonotype itself: The antigen is undetermined.

The chain employs TRBV27 and TRBJ2-1; D is possibly TRBD1 (5 bases). This TCR came from a human donor with Susac syndrome. Sequencing was performed on CD8+ T cells from PBMCs. The chain's CDR3 is CASRLTGYNEQFF. For the CDR3, the DNA is TGTGCCAGCAGGCTAACAGGTTACAATGAGCAGTTCTTC.